A single sample is the source of the 24 T cell receptor beta chains below, sequenced in a study of shared clonotypes between healthy human individuals (TCRdb year 2020). Libraries came from the immunoSEQ multiplex PCR assay. TCRdb limited this immuneACCESS table to in-frame rearrangements with V and J called. A share of clones is missing; checked studies link under half to unresolved V genes, and the rest is unexplained. Recorded for this sample are around 2,000,000 clones; approximately 94% of them occurred a single time. Of the sample, about 1.1% falls within the top ten clones. CD8 naive samples were obtained by positive selection for CCR7 among CD45RO-negative cells, yielding a CD45RA+CCR7+ population from which TemRA cells were excluded. The sample consisted of naive CD8+ T cells sorted from blood. What this sample's cell subset or site label stands for: CD45RA+CCR7+. All receptors derive from a man younger than 30 in good health.

The gene calls are TRBV4-1 and TRBJ1-2, with D hard to call. V dropped 5 bases and J dropped 4 bases, with 14 bases sitting between them. The CDR3 is made up of 14 amino acids. Germline CDR1 MGHRA, CDR2 YSYEKL. CDR3 in DNA: TGCGCCAGCAGCGCCCTCCCGGGGAGCTATGGCTACACCTTC. Its translation: CASSALPGSYGYTF.

The V and J genes are TRBV11-2 and TRBJ2-7; 9 bases are shared with TRBD2. There are 17 residues in the CDR3. The germline V gene encodes CDR1 SGHAT and CDR2 FQNNGV. With 5 bases clipped from V and 4 bases from J, the junction kept 15 bases outside the gene matches. CDR3: CASSLGGWGLARYEQYF. The CDR3 nucleotides are TGTGCCAGCAGCCTAGGGGGTTGGGGACTAGCCAGGTACGAGCAGTACTTC.

The chain carries TRBV15 and TRBJ1-5; D gene uncertain. V lost 4 bases to trimming and J lost 2 bases, with 21 bases between them. The length of the CDR3 is 18 residues. Germline loops: CDR1 LNHNV, CDR2 YYDKDF (reference sequence). The CDR3 loop is CATSISLNSAEGNQPQHF. The CDR3, as DNA: TGTGCCACCAGCATCTCCTTAAATTCGGCCGAGGGCAATCAGCCCCAGCATTTT.

V and J are TRBV4-1 and TRBJ2-7; tentatively, D is TRBD1 (6 bases). CDR1 is MGHRA and CDR2 is YSYEKL in the germline V gene. Trimming pared 3 bases from V and 3 bases from J, leaving 12 bases between. This CDR3 region has 14 residues. The CDR3 DNA sequence: TGCGCCAGCAGCCACTTACCGGACAGCTACGAGCAGTACTTC. Translation: CASSHLPDSYEQYF.

In DNA form, the CDR3 reads TGCGCCAGCGGCCGGGACAGGGGTTTGGTTGACGGCTACACCTTC. Translating it yields CASGRDRGLVDGYTF. The chain is built from TRBV4-3 and TRBJ1-2; TRBD1 agrees at 10 bases. The CDR3 runs 15 residues. Germline loops: CDR1 LGHNA, CDR2 YSLEER. The V segment lost 8 bases and the J segment 8 bases; nucleotides outside the gene matches: 14.

The chain is built from TRBV5-6 and TRBJ1-6; D perhaps matches TRBD1 (6 bases). The length of the CDR3 is 14 residues. Trimming removed 4 bases from V and 7 bases from J, with 12 bases in between. Germline CDR1 SGHDT, CDR2 YYEEEE. Here the CDR3 reads CASSLRGGNSPLHF. CDR3 in DNA: TGTGCCAGCAGCCTCAGAGGGGGGAATTCACCCCTCCACTTT.

Regarding this clone: In the same sample, other DNA sequences code for this CDR3. The chain has TRBV27 and TRBJ2-7; TRBD1 matches 9 bases. The V segment lost 3 bases and the J segment 2 bases; nucleotides outside the gene matches: 2. Looked up from germline, CDR1 is MNHEY and CDR2 is SMNVEV (reference sequence). This CDR3 is built from 14 residues. The CDR3 spells CASSFGTGTYEQYF. As DNA, the CDR3 is TGTGCCAGCAGTTTCGGGACAGGGACCTACGAGCAGTACTTC.

This sequence joins TRBV27 and TRBJ1-1, with D possibly TRBD1 on 5 matching bases. The germline V gene has CDR1 MNHEY and CDR2 SMNVEV (reference sequence). V was shortened by 5 bases and J by 2 bases, with 27 bases between the two germline ends. The CDR3 runs to 19 residues. CDR3 amino acids: CASSPQSSWMGLYNTEAFF. CDR3 nucleotide sequence: TGTGCCAGCAGTCCACAATCGAGTTGGATGGGACTGTATAACACTGAAGCTTTCTTT.

The V gene is TRBV6-5, the J gene TRBJ2-1; TRBD2 aligns across 9 bases. This CDR3 is 13 amino acids long. Germline CDR1 MNHEY, CDR2 SVGAGI. V lost 7 bases to trimming and J lost 9 bases; unmatched junction nucleotides: 7. DNA of the CDR3: TGTGCCAGCATGGTAGCGGGAGATCTTGAGCAGTTCTTC. Residues: CASMVAGDLEQFF.

V and J are TRBV7-9 and TRBJ2-1, with 7 bases identical to TRBD2. The J segment lost 0 bases and the V segment lost 8 bases, leaving 7 bases of the junction unmatched. There are 15 residues in the CDR3. From germline, CDR1 is SEHNR and CDR2 FQNEAQ (reference sequence). The CDR3 DNA is TGTGCCAGCCAAGAGGGCGGGAGCTCCTACAATGAGCAGTTCTTC. Its translation: CASQEGGSSYNEQFF. The full variable domain, completed using reference TRBV7-9 and TRBJ2-1, is DTGVSQNPRHKITKRGQNVTFRCDPISEHNRLYWYRQTLGQGPEFLTYFQNEAQLEKSRLLSDRFSAERPKGSFSTLEIQRTEQGDSAMYLCASQEGGSSYNEQFFGPGTRLTVL.

This clone was counted many times. Other nucleotide sequences from this sample produce the same CDR3. V gene TRBV30 combines with J gene TRBJ2-7; D uncertain. V lost 3 bases, J lost 2 bases, and 11 bases lay in between. The length of the CDR3 is 13 residues. CDR1 and CDR2 (germline): GTSNPN, SVGIG (reference sequence). CDR3 DNA: TGTGCCTGGAGGACGACACTGACCTACGAGCAGTACTTC. Translated: CAWRTTLTYEQYF.

With regard to this clone: The sample carries other DNA sequences with the same CDR3. The genes are TRBV27 and TRBJ2-1; 10 bases line up with TRBD2. The germline CDR1 and CDR2 sequences are MNHEY and SMNVEV (reference sequence). The CDR3 is 15 residues long. V was pared by 5 bases and J by 1 base, with 2 bases of the junction left unmatched. Written as DNA, the CDR3 is TGTGCCAGCAGTCCTAGCGGGAGTTCCTACAATGAGCAGTTCTTC. This sequence encodes CASSPSGSSYNEQFF.

The rearrangement uses TRBV19 and TRBJ2-1, with 12 bases aligning to TRBD2. The CDR3 covers 16 residues. V dropped 4 bases and J dropped 3; count of bases not matched to a gene: 4. Germline V gene lookup returns CDR1 LNHDA and CDR2 SQIVND (reference sequence). The CDR3 loop is CASSSLAGGLYNEQFF. The CDR3 DNA is TGTGCCAGTAGTAGCCTAGCGGGGGGGCTCTACAATGAGCAGTTCTTC. The whole variable domain, filled in from reference TRBV19 and TRBJ2-1, reads DGGITQSPKYLFRKEGQNVTLSCEQNLNHDAMYWYRQDPGQGLRLIYYSQIVNDFQKGDIAEGYSVSREKKESFPLTVTSAQKNPTAFYLCASSSLAGGLYNEQFFGPGTRLTVL.

The gene calls are TRBV9 and TRBJ2-2, with D perhaps given as TRBD1 or TRBD2 (5 bases each). The germline V gene encodes CDR1 SGDLS and CDR2 YYNGEE. The CDR3 contains 15 residues. Trimming removed 6 bases from V and 4 bases from J, with 16 bases in between. CDR3 protein: CASTLEGSPTGELFF. DNA of the CDR3: TGTGCCAGCACCCTAGAGGGGAGTCCCACCGGGGAGCTGTTTTTT.

V and J are TRBV10-2 and TRBJ2-3; the D is unclear. Trimming removed 3 bases from V and 4 bases from J, with 14 bases in between. The CDR3 covers 15 residues. The germline V gene encodes CDR1 WSHSY and CDR2 SAAADI. In nucleotides, the CDR3 is TGCGCCAGCAGTGAACCCCAAAAATGGGCAGATACGCAGTATTTT. Protein: CASSEPQKWADTQYF.

The DNA for the CDR3 is TGTGCCAGCAGTCTGATCTATGGCTACACCTTC. This codes for CASSLIYGYTF. This chain joins TRBV11-2 and TRBJ1-2, with D uncertain. V shed 6 bases and J shed 4 bases, with 6 bases lying between them. The CDR3 length is 11 residues. Germline CDR1 is SGHAT and CDR2 is FQNNGV.

CDR3 protein: CSAELDPGWAAVYGYTF. In DNA form, the CDR3 reads TGCAGCGCTGAGCTCGACCCAGGGTGGGCAGCGGTCTATGGCTACACCTTC. The chain has TRBV29-1 and TRBJ1-2; D might be TRBD1 (5 bases). Germline lookup yields CDR1 SQVTM and CDR2 ANQGSEA. This CDR3 has 17 residues. Trimming left V 7 bases short and J 4 bases short, with 28 bases between.

This clone was recorded once. This sequence joins TRBV11-2 and TRBJ1-1, with TRBD1 matching over 7 bases. Per the germline V gene, CDR1 is SGHAT and CDR2 is FQNNGV. The CDR3 loop spans 15 amino acids. Losses at the gene ends were 0 bases for V and 6 bases for J; bases not matched to a gene: 7. In DNA, the CDR3 is TGTGCCAGCAGCTTAGAGCGACAGGGTGTCCCTGAAGCTTTCTTT. Amino acid sequence: CASSLERQGVPEAFF.

The gene calls are TRBV13 and TRBJ2-7, with D tentatively TRBD2 (6 bases). Germline CDR1 PRHDT, CDR2 FYEKMQ (reference sequence). The CDR3 runs to 14 residues. The V gene lost 5 bases and the J gene lost 3 bases, with 14 bases spanning the gap. The DNA of the CDR3 is TGTGCCAGCAGCCCGCCCGGGACTGTCTACGAGCAGTACTTC. Encoded protein: CASSPPGTVYEQYF.

The V gene is TRBV4-1, the J gene TRBJ1-2, with D possibly matching TRBD1 (5 bases). The CDR3 covers 14 residues. Germline V gene lookup returns CDR1 MGHRA and CDR2 YSYEKL. V shed 2 bases and J shed 1 base, with 8 bases lying between them. The CDR3, as DNA: TGCGCCAGCAGCCAAAAACAGGTTAACTATGGCTACACCTTC. This codes for CASSQKQVNYGYTF.

Here the CDR3 DNA reads TGTGCCAGCAGCATTGAACCGGGACTAGCGGGAGTAGAAGAGACCCAGTACTTC. Translating gives CASSIEPGLAGVEETQYF. This chain joins TRBV7-2 and TRBJ2-5, with TRBD2 matching 14 bases. Germline CDR1 reads SGHTA; CDR2 reads FQGNSA. The junction had 11 bases not matched to a gene; V was cut back by 5 bases and J by 3 bases. The CDR3 spans 18 residues. Complete variable domain (other parts from reference TRBV7-2 and TRBJ2-5): GAGVSQSPSNKVTEKGKDVELRCDPISGHTALYWYRQSLGQGLEFLIYFQGNSAPDKSGLPSDRFSAERTGGSVSTLTIQRTQQEDSAVYLCASSIEPGLAGVEETQYFGPGTRLLVL.

The chain has TRBV29-1 and TRBJ1-1; no firm D call. Per the germline V gene, CDR1 is SQVTM and CDR2 is ANQGSEA. The CDR3 spans 13 residues. Trimming left V 5 bases short and J 0 bases short, with 10 bases between. CDR3 DNA sequence: TGCAGCGTTTACTGGACGGTGAACACTGAAGCTTTCTTT. Translation gives CSVYWTVNTEAFF.

As to this clone: A much larger clone sits a single nucleotide away, making a read error possible. The sample carries other DNA sequences with the same CDR3. In nucleotides, the CDR3 is TGCGCCAGCAGCCAAGACAGGGCTAACACTGAAGCTTTCTTT. Translation gives CASSQDRANTEAFF. This rearrangement joins TRBV4-3 to TRBJ1-1, with D perhaps matching TRBD1 (5 bases). V lost 0 bases and J 2 bases, leaving 7 bases between the germline ends. The CDR3 runs 14 residues. Per germline, CDR1 LGHNA and CDR2 YSLEER.

This clone was counted a single time. The rearrangement links TRBV19 to TRBJ2-2; D call uncertain. CDR3 length: 11 amino acids. V lost 7 bases and J 6 bases, leaving 6 bases between the germline ends. CDR1 and CDR2 (germline): LNHDA, SQIVND (reference sequence). In nucleotides, the CDR3 is TGTGCCAGTAACCTCCCCGGGGAGCTGTTTTTT. Translation: CASNLPGELFF.